The text below deals with one TCR beta chain. Its cognate antigen is unknown. The sample comes from a study of OX40 agonist ivuxolimab in advanced cancers. About the study: The mean age was about 57 years, ranging from 23 to 79, with around four fifths of participants male. Partial responses occurred in Three dose-escalation patients, one with hepatocellular carcinoma and two with cutaneous melanoma. Study outcomes and limitations: Among expanded peripheral T cells, antigen specificity went undetermined. Patients who responded partially at 0.1-3.0 mg/kg showed clonal expansion ranking among the lowest.

The repertoire was sequenced with immunoSEQ multiplex PCR; TCRdb's copy has only in-frame clones and lacks some. The top ten clones hold around 0.76% of a sample with under 80,000 clones, approximately 89% of them seen once. Germline values: CDR1 SNHLY, CDR2 FYNNEI. This CDR3 has 14 amino acids. V lost 4 bases and J 2 bases, leaving 11 bases between the germline ends. The sequencing used CD4+ or CD8+ T cells sorted from blood, collected in a trial of the OX40 agonist ivuxolimab. This chain uses TRBV2 with TRBJ2-5; possibly TRBD2 for D (5 bases). The sequence came from an adult with an advanced solid tumor such as melanoma, head and neck, liver or kidney cancer. Written as DNA, the CDR3 is TGTGCCAGCAGTGGGTCGAGGACTCAAGAGACCCAGTACTTC. Translated: CASSGSRTQETQYF.